These 11 T cell receptor beta chains were sequenced from one sample in a study of technical replicates of blood from several donors. Assay used: immunoSEQ multiplex PCR; TCRdb lists only in-frame clones, some missing. The sample has around 100,000 clones; just over 95% are singletons. The sample comprised T cells isolated from PBMCs. All receptors come from a human donor in good health.

The chain links TRBV19 to TRBJ2-3; 14 positions match TRBD2. Germline CDR1 LNHDA, CDR2 SQIVND (reference sequence). CDR3 length: 17 amino acids. V lost 1 base to trimming and J lost 4 bases; unmatched junction nucleotides: 4. CDR3 in amino acids: CASSIGLAGGRADTQYF. CDR3 DNA sequence: TGTGCCAGTAGTATAGGACTAGCGGGGGGGAGGGCAGATACGCAGTATTTT.

V is TRBV14 and J is TRBJ2-4, with D possibly being TRBD1 (7 bases). Germline-derived CDR1 and CDR2 are SGHDN and FVKESK. Trimming removed 4 bases from V and 13 bases from J, with 17 bases in between. The CDR3 runs to 13 residues. CDR3 nucleotides: TGTGCCAGCAGCCGTTCAGGGGGGAGCACACAGTACTTC. This translates into CASSRSGGSTQYF.

The chain has TRBV18 and TRBJ1-5; possibly TRBD1 for D (5 bases). V was shortened by 2 bases and J by 1 base, with 15 bases between the two germline ends. This CDR3 region has 17 residues. The germline V gene has CDR1 KGHSH and CDR2 LQKENI. CDR3 nucleotide sequence: TGTGCCAGCTCACCAAGTATCAGGGATGGGAGCAATCAGCCCCAGCATTTT. Amino acids: CASSPSIRDGSNQPQHF.

The J gene is TRBJ1-1, the V gene TRBV19; tentative D call: TRBD1 (5 bases). This CDR3 spans 13 amino acids. CDR1 and CDR2 (germline): LNHDA, SQIVND (reference sequence). V was shortened by 7 bases and J by 1 base, with 10 bases between the two germline ends. CDR3 sequence: CASKFDRNTEAFF. CDR3 sequence (DNA): TGTGCCAGTAAATTCGACAGGAACACTGAAGCTTTCTTT.

A single count supports this clone. The chain combines TRBV9 with TRBJ1-3, with a tentative D call TRBD1 (6 bases). In germline, CDR1 is SGDLS, CDR2 YYNGEE. The CDR3 loop spans 15 amino acids. Trimming cost V 0 bases and J 4 bases, with 11 bases left between them. The CDR3 here is CASSVGLQGGNTIYF. CDR3 in DNA: TGTGCCAGCAGCGTAGGACTACAGGGCGGAAACACCATATATTTT.

The genes are TRBV6-1 and TRBJ2-7, with 12 bases that match TRBD2. This CDR3 contains 14 residues. V shed 11 bases and J 1 base; nucleotides not matched to a gene: 6. Germline V gene lookup returns CDR1 MNHNS and CDR2 SASEGT. The CDR3 DNA reads TGTGCCTGCCTACTAGCGGGGGGATCCTACGAGCAGTACTTC. Protein product: CACLLAGGSYEQYF.

The rearrangement joins TRBV30 to TRBJ2-7; TRBD1 might be the D (6 bases). Germline CDR1 GTSNPN, CDR2 SVGIG (reference sequence). This CDR3 has 17 residues. The ends were cut back, 2 bases at V and 0 bases at J, with 20 bases in the middle. Here the CDR3 DNA reads TGTGCCTGGAGTTCTCCCGACCCGGGACACATCTCCTACGAGCAGTACTTC. This codes for CAWSSPDPGHISYEQYF.

This chain connects TRBV10-3 to TRBJ2-1; TRBD1 agrees at 7 bases. V trimming: 6 bases; J trimming: 1 base; junction bases outside the gene matches: 9. Germline assignment: CDR1 ENHRY and CDR2 SYGVKD. The CDR3 spans 16 residues. The DNA of the CDR3 is TGTGCCATCAGCAATACAGGGGCGGATTCCTACAATGAGCAGTTCTTC. Amino acid sequence: CAISNTGADSYNEQFF.

This clone occurred once. The chain links TRBV29-1 to TRBJ1-1, with D possibly matching TRBD1 (5 bases). In germline, CDR1 is SQVTM, CDR2 ANQGSEA. Trimming removed 5 bases from V and 2 bases from J, with 9 bases in between. The CDR3 totals 12 residues. This CDR3 is CSVRGLNTEAFF. For the CDR3, the DNA is TGCAGCGTTAGGGGCCTCAACACTGAAGCTTTCTTT.

This clone was recorded once. CDR3: CASSPPGDRGFTEAFF. As DNA, the CDR3 is TGTGCCAGCTCACCACCGGGGGACAGGGGATTCACTGAAGCTTTCTTT. The chain uses TRBV18 and TRBJ1-1; 10 bases are shared with TRBD1. Germline values: CDR1 KGHSH, CDR2 LQKENI. This CDR3 comprises 16 residues. The junction had 5 bases not matched to a gene; V was cut back by 0 bases and J by 4 bases. The full variable domain, completed using reference TRBV18 and TRBJ1-1, is NAGVMQNPRHLVRRRGQEARLRCSPMKGHSHVYWYRQLPEEGLKFMVYLQKENIIDESGMPKERFSAEFPKEGPSILRIQQVVRGDSAAYFCASSPPGDRGFTEAFFGQGTRLTVV.

The J gene is TRBJ2-1, the V gene TRBV19; 9 bases are a match to TRBD2. Trimming removed 5 bases from V and 8 bases from J; junction bases left unmatched: 10. The germline V gene has CDR1 LNHDA and CDR2 SQIVND (reference sequence). The CDR3 spans 15 residues. CDR3 nucleotides: TGTGCCAGTAGTGGCACTGGCGGGGGGGTCCATGAGCAGTTCTTC. It encodes CASSGTGGGVHEQFF.